The clone carrying this TCR beta chain has ten or more counts. Its antigen is as yet unknown. CDR1 is GTSNPN, CDR2 SVGIG, per germline (reference sequence). This CDR3 spans 12 amino acids. Trimming cost V 0 bases and J 3 bases, with 6 bases left between them. As part of library construction, unique molecular identifiers were attached to individual cDNA molecules. TCRdb passed the 5' RACE reads through MiXCR, listing each CDR3 protein once. The sample comprises more than 95,000 distinct CDR3 sequences, more than 9.5% of which are singletons, and roughly 5% rests with the top ten. This specimen belongs to a study of early T cells in non-severe SARS-CoV-2 infection. Study summary: Unpaired chains resulted from sequencing bulk RNA of unsorted whole blood.

Study-wide results and caveats: Missing private and CD4 specificities, VDJdb matching favored anti-spike CD8 responses.

Sample: whole blood, taken at baseline. This TCR came from an adult who was a healthcare worker with PCR-confirmed SARS-CoV-2 infection or an uninfected control (not recorded which). The rearrangement links TRBV30 to TRBJ2-7; D not resolved. The CDR3 protein is CAWSVGYYEQYF. CDR3 nucleotide sequence: TGTGCCTGGAGTGTCGGATACTACGAGCAGTACTTC. The variable domain in full, with the rest retrieved from reference TRBV30 and TRBJ2-7, is SQTIHQWPATLVQPVGSPLSLECTVEGTSNPNLYWYRQAAGRGLQLLFYSVGIGQISSEVPQNLSASRPQDRQFILSSKKLLLSDSGFYLCAWSVGYYEQYFGPGTRLTVT.